At least ten counts were recorded for the clone carrying this T cell receptor beta chain. What it binds is unknown. TCRbeta library preparation incorporated unique molecular identifiers. TCRdb fed the PCR reads into MiXCR, producing one record per CDR3 protein. The repertoire holds 490,000 or so distinct CDR3 sequences, about 10% seen once, with around 2.2% in the top ten. V dropped 2 bases and J dropped 2; count of bases not matched to a gene: 1. CDR3 length: 13 amino acids. Germline lookup yields CDR1 DFQATT and CDR2 SNEGSKA (reference sequence). The data belong to a study of T-cell reconstitution after alpha-beta-depleted transplantation in children. Study findings and constraints: Reportedly, roughly two months post-transplant, alpha-beta T cells arose from several hundred expanded graft clones. After one year, T-cell counts and TCRbeta diversity mostly came from new T cells. The origin of high day-60 TCRbeta diversity in some patients lay in surviving recipient T cells and thymic progenitors.

The sequencing used PBMCs, collected before TCRalphabeta/CD19-depleted stem cell transplant. The clonotype originates from a child younger than 10 with inherited bone marrow failure, due to receive a stem cell transplant. The rearrangement links TRBV20-1 to TRBJ2-5; the match to TRBD1 covers 8 bases. The CDR3 here is CSARHRGQETQYF. As DNA, the CDR3 is TGCAGTGCTAGACACAGGGGGCAAGAGACCCAGTACTTC.